Listed here are 10 T cell receptor beta chains from one sample, sequenced in a study of shared clonotypes between healthy human individuals. Method: immunoSEQ multiplex PCR; TCRdb's copy keeps in-frame clones and lacks some. The sample shows about 520,000 clones, roughly 80% of them seen only once. What was sequenced was PBMCs. These receptors were collected from a woman aged 40 to 50 in good health. Some clones in this sample may be carry-over from other donors' samples.

As DNA, the CDR3 is TGTGCCAGCTCACCTGGACAAAGCTACTACGAGCAGTACTTC. Protein: CASSPGQSYYEQYF. The chain employs TRBV18 and TRBJ2-7; TRBD1 is a possible D gene (5 bases). V dropped 3 bases and J dropped 3 bases, with 12 bases sitting between them. The length of the CDR3 is 14 residues. The V gene's germline CDR1 is KGHSH and CDR2 LQKENI.

In nucleotides, the CDR3 is TGTGCCAGCTCACCAAGGAGACTAGGCCAAGAGACCCAGTACTTC. Protein sequence: CASSPRRLGQETQYF. The chain employs TRBV18 and TRBJ2-5, with D perhaps matching TRBD2 (6 bases). V was shortened by 2 bases and J by 1 base, with 11 bases between the two germline ends. This CDR3 region has 15 residues. Germline values: CDR1 KGHSH, CDR2 LQKENI.

The rearrangement joins TRBV9 to TRBJ1-2; D is ambiguous. This CDR3 is 13 amino acids long. Trimming pared 2 bases from V and 3 bases from J, leaving 8 bases between. Germline V gene data show CDR1 as SGDLS and CDR2 as YYNGEE. The DNA for the CDR3 is TGTGCCAGCAGCGTCGGGGAGGACTATGGCTACACCTTC. Protein product: CASSVGEDYGYTF.

V gene TRBV9 combines with J gene TRBJ2-3, with a weak D call TRBD1 (5 bases). V was shortened by 0 bases and J by 4 bases, with 9 bases between the two germline ends. Per the germline V gene, CDR1 is SGDLS and CDR2 is YYNGEE. This CDR3 spans 14 amino acids. DNA of the CDR3: TGTGCCAGCAGCGTAGAGGGGCGTCCAGATACGCAGTATTTT. Protein: CASSVEGRPDTQYF.

In its sample, this clone was seen many times. The gene calls are TRBV5-5 and TRBJ1-2; perhaps TRBD1 as D (5 bases). Germline CDR1 reads SGHKS; CDR2 reads YYEKEE (reference sequence). There are 13 residues in the CDR3. Trimming removed 0 bases from V and 4 bases from J, with 7 bases in between. CDR3 amino acids: CASSLGDLYGYTF. The CDR3 DNA sequence: TGTGCCAGCAGCTTGGGGGACCTCTATGGCTACACCTTC.

The rearrangement uses TRBV2 and TRBJ2-1, with 8 bases matching TRBD1. This CDR3 comprises 15 residues. The V gene's germline CDR1 is SNHLY and CDR2 FYNNEI. J gave up 0 bases and V 6 bases, and 4 bases lay outside the gene matches. The CDR3 DNA reads TGTGCCAGCAGGCCCGGGACAGGCTCCTACAATGAGCAGTTCTTC. Translating gives CASRPGTGSYNEQFF.

A few counts support this clone. This chain links TRBV28 with TRBJ2-1; 11 nucleotides align to TRBD2. The trim removed 5 bases at V and 7 bases at J, leaving 7 bases unmatched. The CDR3 has 15 residues. The germline V gene encodes CDR1 MDHEN and CDR2 SYDVKM. In DNA form, the CDR3 reads TGTGCCAGCAGTCTCCTAGCGGGAGGAGTAAATGAGCAGTTCTTC. It specifies CASSLLAGGVNEQFF. Together with reference TRBV28 and TRBJ2-1, the CDR3 gives the full variable domain: DVKVTQSSRYLVKRTGEKVFLECVQDMDHENMFWYRQDPGLGLRLIYFSYDVKMKEKGDIPEGYSVSREKKERFSLILESASTNQTSMYLCASSLLAGGVNEQFFGPGTRLTVL.

This clone was picked up many times. The sample holds other DNA sequences that translate to the same CDR3. The chain couples TRBV5-4 to TRBJ2-2; 10 bases match TRBD1. The CDR3 covers 19 residues. Germline CDR1 is SGHNT and CDR2 is YYREEE (reference sequence). V gave up 1 base and J gave up 0 bases; unmatched junction bases: 9. CDR3 nucleotide sequence: TGTGCCAGCAGCTTGCGACAGGGGGCCTTATACGCGAACACCGGGGAGCTGTTTTTT. Amino acids: CASSLRQGALYANTGELFF.

Worth noting for this clone: This sequence is one base from a far larger clone and is likely a read error. The V and J genes are TRBV30 and TRBJ1-2, with 9 bases aligning to TRBD1. Germline CDR1 reads GTSNPN; CDR2 reads SVGIG (reference sequence). CDR3 length equals 14 residues. V trimming: 3 bases; J trimming: 4 bases; junction bases outside the gene matches: 6. CDR3 protein: CAWRWTGAVYGYTF. The CDR3 bases are TGTGCCTGGAGGTGGACAGGGGCGGTCTATGGCTACACCTTC. The full variable domain, completed using reference TRBV30 and TRBJ1-2, is SQTIHQWPATLVQPVGSPLSLECTVEGTSNPNLYWYRQAAGRGLQLLFYSVGIGQISSEVPQNLSASRPQDRQFILSSKKLLLSDSGFYLCAWRWTGAVYGYTFGSGTRLTVV.

With respect to this clone: A single base is all that separates this from a far larger clone, so a read error is likely. The chain carries TRBV28 and TRBJ1-2; D possibly corresponds to TRBD1 (5 bases). The CDR3 covers 16 residues. From germline, CDR1 is MDHEN and CDR2 SYDVKM. The CDR3, as DNA: TGTGTCAGCAGTTTATCTACCCCCGGGACCGACAATGGCTACACCTTC. It specifies CVSSLSTPGTDNGYTF.